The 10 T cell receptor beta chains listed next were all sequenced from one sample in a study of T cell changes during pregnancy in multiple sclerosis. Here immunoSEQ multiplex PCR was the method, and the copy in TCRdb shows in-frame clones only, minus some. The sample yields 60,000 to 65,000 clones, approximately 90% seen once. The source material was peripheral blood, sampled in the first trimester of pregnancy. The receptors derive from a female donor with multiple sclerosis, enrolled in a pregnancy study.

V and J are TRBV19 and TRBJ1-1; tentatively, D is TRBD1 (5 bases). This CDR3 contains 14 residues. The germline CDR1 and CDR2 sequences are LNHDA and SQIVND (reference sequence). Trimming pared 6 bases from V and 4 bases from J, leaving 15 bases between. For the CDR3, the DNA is TGTGCCAGTAGGCCGGGGGGATTGGGCACTGAAGCTTTCTTT. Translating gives CASRPGGLGTEAFF.

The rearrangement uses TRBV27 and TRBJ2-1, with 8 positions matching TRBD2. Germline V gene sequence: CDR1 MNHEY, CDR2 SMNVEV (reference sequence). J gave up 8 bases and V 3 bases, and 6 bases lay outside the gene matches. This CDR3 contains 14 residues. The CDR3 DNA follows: TGTGCCAGCAGTTTTCAGGGACTAGTGGATGAGCAGTTCTTC. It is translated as CASSFQGLVDEQFF.

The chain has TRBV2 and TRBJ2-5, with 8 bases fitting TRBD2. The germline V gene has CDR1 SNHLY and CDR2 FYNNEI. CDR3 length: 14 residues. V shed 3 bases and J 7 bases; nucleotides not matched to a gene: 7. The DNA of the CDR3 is TGTGCCAGCAGTGAGAGGGCGGGAGGCGGGACCCAGTACTTC. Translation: CASSERAGGGTQYF.

CDR3 nucleotides: TGTGCCAGGGCAGGGACACCAGGGGATGAGCAGTTCTTC. It specifies CARAGTPGDEQFF. The J gene is TRBJ2-1, the V gene TRBV21-1; the D call of TRBD1 is as the table states it, not checked on the DNA. TRBV21-1 is termed a pseudogene. There are 13 residues in the CDR3.

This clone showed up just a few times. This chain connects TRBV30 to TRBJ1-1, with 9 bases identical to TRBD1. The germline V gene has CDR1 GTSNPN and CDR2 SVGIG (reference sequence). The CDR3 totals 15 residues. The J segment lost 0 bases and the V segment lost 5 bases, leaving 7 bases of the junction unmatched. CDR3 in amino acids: CAWGSGTGLNTEAFF. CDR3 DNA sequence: TGTGCCTGGGGATCCGGGACAGGGTTGAACACTGAAGCTTTCTTT.

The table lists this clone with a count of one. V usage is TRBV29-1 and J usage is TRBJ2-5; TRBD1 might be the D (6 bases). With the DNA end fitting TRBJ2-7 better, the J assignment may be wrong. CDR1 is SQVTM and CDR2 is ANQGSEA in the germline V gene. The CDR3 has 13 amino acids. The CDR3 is CSVEDRGHYEQYF. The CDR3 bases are TGCAGCGTTGAAGACAGGGGTCATTACGAGCAGTACTTC.

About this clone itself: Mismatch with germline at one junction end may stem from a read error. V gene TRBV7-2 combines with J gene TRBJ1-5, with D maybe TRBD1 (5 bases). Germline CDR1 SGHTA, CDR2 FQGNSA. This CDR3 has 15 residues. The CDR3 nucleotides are TGTGCCAGCAGCTTAGTTTGGGGCAGCAGTCAGCCCCAGCATTTT. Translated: CASSLVWGSSQPQHF.

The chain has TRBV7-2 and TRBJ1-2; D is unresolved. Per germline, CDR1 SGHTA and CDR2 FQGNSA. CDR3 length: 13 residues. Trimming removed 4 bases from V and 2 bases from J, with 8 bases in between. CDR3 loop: CASSSSLNYGYTF. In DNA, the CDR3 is TGTGCCAGCAGCTCCTCCCTCAACTATGGCTACACCTTC.

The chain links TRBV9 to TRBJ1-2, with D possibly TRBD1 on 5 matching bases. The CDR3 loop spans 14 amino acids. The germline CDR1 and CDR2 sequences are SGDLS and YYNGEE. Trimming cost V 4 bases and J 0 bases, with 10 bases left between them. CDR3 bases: TGTGCCAGCAGCATTTGGACAACTAACTATGGCTACACCTTC. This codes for CASSIWTTNYGYTF.

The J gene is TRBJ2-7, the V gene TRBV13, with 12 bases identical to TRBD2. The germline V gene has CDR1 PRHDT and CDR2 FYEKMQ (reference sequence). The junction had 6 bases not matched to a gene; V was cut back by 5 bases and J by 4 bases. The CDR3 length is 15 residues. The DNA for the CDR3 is TGTGCCAGCAGCCAGTCGACTAGCGGGAGTTACGAGCAGTACTTC. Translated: CASSQSTSGSYEQYF.